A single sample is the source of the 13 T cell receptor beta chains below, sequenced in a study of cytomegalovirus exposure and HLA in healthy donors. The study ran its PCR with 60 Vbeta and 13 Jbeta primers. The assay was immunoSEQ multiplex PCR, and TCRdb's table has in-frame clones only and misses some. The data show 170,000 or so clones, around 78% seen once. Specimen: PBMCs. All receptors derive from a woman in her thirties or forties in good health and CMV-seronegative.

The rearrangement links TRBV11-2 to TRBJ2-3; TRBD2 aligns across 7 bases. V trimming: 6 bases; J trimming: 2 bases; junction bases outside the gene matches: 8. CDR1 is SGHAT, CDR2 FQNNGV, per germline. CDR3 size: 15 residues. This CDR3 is CASRRWGGTTDTQYF. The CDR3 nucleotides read TGTGCCAGCAGGCGCTGGGGGGGTACCACAGATACGCAGTATTTT.

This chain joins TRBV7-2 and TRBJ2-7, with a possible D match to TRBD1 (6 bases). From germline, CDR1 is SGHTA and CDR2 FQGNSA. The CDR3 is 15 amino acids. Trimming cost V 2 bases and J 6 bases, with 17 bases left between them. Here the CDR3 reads CASSLPGVPRAEQYF. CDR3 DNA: TGTGCCAGCAGCTTACCAGGGGTCCCCCGGGCCGAGCAGTACTTC.

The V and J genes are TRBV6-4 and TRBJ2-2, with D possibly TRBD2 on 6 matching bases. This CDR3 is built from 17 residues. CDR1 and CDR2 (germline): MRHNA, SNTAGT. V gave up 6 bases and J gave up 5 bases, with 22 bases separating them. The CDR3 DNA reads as TGTGCCAGCAGCCGAATGGGTGGTAGCGGTGCGACCGGGGAGCTGTTTTTT. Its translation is CASSRMGGSGATGELFF.

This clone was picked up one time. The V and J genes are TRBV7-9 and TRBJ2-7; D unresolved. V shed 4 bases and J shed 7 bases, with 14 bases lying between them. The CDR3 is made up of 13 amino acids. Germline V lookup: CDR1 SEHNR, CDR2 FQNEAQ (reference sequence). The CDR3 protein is CASSSLPAAEQYF. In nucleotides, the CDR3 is TGTGCCAGCAGCTCCCTCCCGGCGGCGGAGCAGTACTTC.

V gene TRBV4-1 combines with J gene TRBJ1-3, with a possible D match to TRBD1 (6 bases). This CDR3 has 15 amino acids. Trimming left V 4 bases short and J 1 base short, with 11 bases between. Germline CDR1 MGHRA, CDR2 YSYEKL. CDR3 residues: CASSLNRESGNTIYF. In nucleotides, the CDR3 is TGCGCCAGCAGCCTTAACAGGGAATCTGGAAACACCATATATTTT.

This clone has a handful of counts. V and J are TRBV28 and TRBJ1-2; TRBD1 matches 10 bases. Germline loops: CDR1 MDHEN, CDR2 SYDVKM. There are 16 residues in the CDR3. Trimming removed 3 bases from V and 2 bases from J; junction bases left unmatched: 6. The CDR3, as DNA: TGTGCCAGCAGTTTTTCCGGGACAGGGGCGAACTATGGCTACACCTTC. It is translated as CASSFSGTGANYGYTF.

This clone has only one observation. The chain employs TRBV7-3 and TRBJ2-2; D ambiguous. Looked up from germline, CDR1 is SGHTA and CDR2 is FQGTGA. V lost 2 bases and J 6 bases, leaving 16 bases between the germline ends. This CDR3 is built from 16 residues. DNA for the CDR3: TGTGCCAGCAGCTTACTAGTTAGCCTTTTATCCGGGGAGCTGTTTTTT. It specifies CASSLLVSLLSGELFF. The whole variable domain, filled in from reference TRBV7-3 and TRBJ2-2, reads GAGVSQTPSNKVTEKGKYVELRCDPISGHTALYWYRQSLGQGPEFLIYFQGTGAADDSGLPNDRFFAVRPEGSVSTLKIQRTERGDSAVYLCASSLLVSLLSGELFFGEGSRLTVL.

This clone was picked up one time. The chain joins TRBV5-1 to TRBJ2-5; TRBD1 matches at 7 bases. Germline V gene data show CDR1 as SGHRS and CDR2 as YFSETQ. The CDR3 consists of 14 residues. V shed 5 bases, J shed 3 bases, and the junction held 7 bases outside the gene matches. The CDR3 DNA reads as TGCGCCAGCAGTAATCCCGGGACAGAAGAGACCCAGTACTTC. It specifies CASSNPGTEETQYF.

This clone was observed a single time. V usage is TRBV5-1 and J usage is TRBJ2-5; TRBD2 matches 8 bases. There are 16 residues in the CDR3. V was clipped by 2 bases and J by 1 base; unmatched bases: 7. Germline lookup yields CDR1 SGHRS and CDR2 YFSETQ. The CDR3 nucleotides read TGCGCCAGCAGCTTTAGAGCGGGGGATCCCCAAGAGACCCAGTACTTC. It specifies CASSFRAGDPQETQYF. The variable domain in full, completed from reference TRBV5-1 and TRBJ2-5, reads KAGVTQTPRYLIKTRGQQVTLSCSPISGHRSVSWYQQTPGQGLQFLFEYFSETQRNKGNFPGRFSGRQFSNSRSEMNVSTLELGDSALYLCASSFRAGDPQETQYFGPGTRLLVL.

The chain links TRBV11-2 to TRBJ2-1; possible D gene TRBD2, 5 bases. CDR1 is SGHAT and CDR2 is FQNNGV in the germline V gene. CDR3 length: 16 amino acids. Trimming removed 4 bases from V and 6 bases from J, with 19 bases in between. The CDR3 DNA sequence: TGTGCCAGCAGCTCCCTTTTGAGGGTCTCGGGCAATGAGCAGTTCTTC. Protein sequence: CASSSLLRVSGNEQFF.

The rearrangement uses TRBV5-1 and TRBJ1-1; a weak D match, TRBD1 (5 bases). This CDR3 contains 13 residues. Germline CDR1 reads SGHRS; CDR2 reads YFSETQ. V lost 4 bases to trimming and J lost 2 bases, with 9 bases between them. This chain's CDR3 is CASSATDNTEAFF. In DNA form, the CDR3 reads TGCGCCAGCAGCGCGACAGACAACACTGAAGCTTTCTTT.

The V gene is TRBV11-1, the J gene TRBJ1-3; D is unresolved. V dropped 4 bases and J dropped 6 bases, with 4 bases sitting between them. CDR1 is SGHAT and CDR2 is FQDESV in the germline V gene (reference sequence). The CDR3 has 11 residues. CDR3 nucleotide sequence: TGTGCCAGCAGCTCACTAAACACCATATATTTT. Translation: CASSSLNTIYF.

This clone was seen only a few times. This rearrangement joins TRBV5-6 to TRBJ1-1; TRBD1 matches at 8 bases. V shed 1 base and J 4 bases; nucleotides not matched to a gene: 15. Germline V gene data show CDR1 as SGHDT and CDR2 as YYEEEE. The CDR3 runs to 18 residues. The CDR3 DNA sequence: TGTGCCAGCAGCTTGTCTCAGCGGGCAGGGGGCAGGAGCACTGAAGCTTTCTTT. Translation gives CASSLSQRAGGRSTEAFF.